This TCR beta chain was documented in a study of T cell responses to AZD1222 COVID-19 vaccine. Whether given at about 4 or about 12 weeks, second doses were pooled. The CDR3 runs 15 residues. Trimming removed 4 bases at V and 2 bases at J, with 12 bases between. CDR1 LGHDT and CDR2 YNNKEL come from the germline V gene (reference sequence). Assay used: immunoSEQ multiplex PCR; TCRdb lists only in-frame clones, some missing. The profile covers fewer than 85,000 clones, with roughly 80% appearing a single time and 1.3% taken by the ten largest. This clone was detected only a few times. This receptor was identified in an adult who received the AZD1222 COVID-19 vaccine. The input for sequencing was peripheral blood, taken 28 days after the second AZD1222 dose. The chain joins TRBV3-1 (or the pseudogene TRBV3-2) to TRBJ1-5; unclear D gene. The DNA for the CDR3 is TGTGCCAGCAGCCGGAGCACGGGTGGCAATCAGCCCCAGCATTTT. Encoded protein: CASSRSTGGNQPQHF.